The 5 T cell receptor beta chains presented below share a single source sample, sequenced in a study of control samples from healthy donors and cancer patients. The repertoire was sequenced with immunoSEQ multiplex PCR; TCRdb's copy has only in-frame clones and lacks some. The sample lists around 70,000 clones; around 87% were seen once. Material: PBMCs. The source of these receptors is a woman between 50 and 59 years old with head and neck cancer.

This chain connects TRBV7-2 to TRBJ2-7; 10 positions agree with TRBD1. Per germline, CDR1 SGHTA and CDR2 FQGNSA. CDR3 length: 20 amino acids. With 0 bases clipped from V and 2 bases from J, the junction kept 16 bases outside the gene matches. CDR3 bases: TGTGCCAGCAGCTTAGCTTCCCGACAGGGGGCAGAATCCCTCGCCTACGAGCAGTACTTC. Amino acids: CASSLASRQGAESLAYEQYF.

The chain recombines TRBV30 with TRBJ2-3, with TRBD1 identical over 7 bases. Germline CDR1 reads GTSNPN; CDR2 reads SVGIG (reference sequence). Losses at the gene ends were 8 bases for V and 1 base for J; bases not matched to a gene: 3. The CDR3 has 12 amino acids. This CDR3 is CARQGGTDTQYF. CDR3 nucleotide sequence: TGTGCCCGGCAGGGGGGCACAGATACGCAGTATTTT.

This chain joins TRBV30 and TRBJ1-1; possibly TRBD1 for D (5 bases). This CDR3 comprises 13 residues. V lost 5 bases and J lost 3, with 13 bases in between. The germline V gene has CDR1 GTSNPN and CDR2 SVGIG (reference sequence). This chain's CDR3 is CAWYTDRYTEAFF. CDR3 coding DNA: TGTGCCTGGTATACTGACAGATACACTGAAGCTTTCTTT. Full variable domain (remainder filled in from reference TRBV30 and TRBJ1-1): SQTIHQWPATLVQPVGSPLSLECTVEGTSNPNLYWYRQAAGRGLQLLFYSVGIGQISSEVPQNLSASRPQDRQFILSSKKLLLSDSGFYLCAWYTDRYTEAFFGQGTRLTVV.

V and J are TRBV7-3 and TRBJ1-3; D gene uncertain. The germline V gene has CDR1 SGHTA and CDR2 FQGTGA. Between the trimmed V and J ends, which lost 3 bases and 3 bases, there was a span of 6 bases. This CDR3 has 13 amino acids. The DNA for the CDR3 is TGTGCCAGCAGCTTGAGTCTTGGAAACACCATATATTTT. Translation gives CASSLSLGNTIYF.

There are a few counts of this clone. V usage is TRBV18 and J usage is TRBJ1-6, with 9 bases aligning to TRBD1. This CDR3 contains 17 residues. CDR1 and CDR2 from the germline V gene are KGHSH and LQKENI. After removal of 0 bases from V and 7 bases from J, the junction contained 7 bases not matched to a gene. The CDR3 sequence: CASSPPIAGTGNSPLHF. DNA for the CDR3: TGTGCCAGCTCACCACCGATAGCCGGGACAGGGAATTCACCCCTCCACTTT.